The sequence of this T cell receptor beta chain was determined in a study of blood T cell repertoires in COVID-19. Turning to the study itself: Collection of acute and convalescent COVID-19 samples took place in the United States, Italy and Spain.

The authors' processing: The assay estimated nucleated cells by amplifying reference gene primers. Profiled with immunoSEQ multiplex PCR; TCRdb holds only in-frame clones, not every one. The V and J calls and clone size were taken over from that table, and D and trimming were inferred from the DNA. The sample consists of roughly 100,000 clones, under 90% of them appearing once. V was shortened by 3 bases and J by 10 bases, with 13 bases between the two germline ends. Germline CDR1 is SGHDN and CDR2 is FVKESK. The CDR3 is 13 amino acids. The sequenced material came from peripheral blood. V gene TRBV14 combines with J gene TRBJ2-1, with TRBD2 as a possible D gene (7 bases). This receptor was obtained from a human donor in a cohort sampled during active or convalescent COVID-19. The CDR3 bases are TGTGCCAGCAGCCACGGGGGGCAAGGAGAGCAGTTCTTC. Translation gives CASSHGGQGEQFF.